The next 32 T cell receptor beta chains were all read from a single sample in a study of shared clonotypes between healthy human individuals. The table came from immunoSEQ multiplex PCR; TCRdb's copy has only in-frame clones and leaves some out. The data hold some 1 million clones, with about 70% observed a single time. Sequencing input: memory CD4+ T cells sorted from blood. Subset in this sample: CD45RA-negative fraction. The receptors here all came from a man aged 18 to 29 in good health.

This chain joins TRBV7-8 and TRBJ1-1; 7 bases match TRBD1. This CDR3 is built from 14 residues. Germline CDR1 SGHVS, CDR2 FQNEAQ. Losses at the gene ends were 6 bases for V and 1 base for J; bases not matched to a gene: 5. CDR3: CASSTGQPNTEAFF. The CDR3 nucleotides read TGTGCCAGCAGTACGGGACAGCCGAACACTGAAGCTTTCTTT.

V and J are TRBV28 and TRBJ1-6; D remains ambiguous. The CDR3 is 12 amino acids. Between the trimmed V and J ends, which lost 8 bases and 6 bases, there was a span of 8 bases. The V gene's germline CDR1 is MDHEN and CDR2 SYDVKM. The CDR3 spells CASGGSNSPLHF. As DNA, the CDR3 is TGTGCCAGCGGCGGGTCTAATTCACCCCTCCACTTT.

The chain joins TRBV6-1 to TRBJ2-7, with D possibly matching TRBD1 (5 bases). Germline CDR1 is MNHNS and CDR2 is SASEGT. V lost 2 bases, J lost 0 bases, and 11 bases lay in between. CDR3 length equals 15 residues. Written as DNA, the CDR3 is TGTGCCAGCAGTGAATGGGGCATGAACTCCTACGAGCAGTACTTC. This gives the protein CASSEWGMNSYEQYF.

The chain carries TRBV6-6 and TRBJ2-5, with 11 bases aligning to TRBD2. The CDR3 contains 15 residues. The trim removed 2 bases at V and 1 base at J, leaving 0 bases unmatched. Germline V gives CDR1 MNHNY, CDR2 SVGAGI (reference sequence). The CDR3 loop reads CASSYTSGSQETQYF. Here the CDR3 DNA reads TGTGCCAGCAGTTACACTAGCGGGAGCCAAGAGACCCAGTACTTC.

This clone appeared once. This chain uses TRBV10-1 with TRBJ1-5, with D hard to call. V was clipped by 3 bases and J by 2 bases, with 11 bases between them. The CDR3 totals 15 residues. Germline V CDR1 and CDR2: WNHNN, SYGVQD (reference sequence). The CDR3 region is CASSESDPGNQPQHF. The DNA of the CDR3 is TGCGCCAGCAGTGAATCTGACCCCGGCAATCAGCCCCAGCATTTT.

In the case of this clone: Other DNA sequences of this sample code for an identical CDR3. J is TRBJ2-7 and V is TRBV5-1, with D possibly TRBD1 on 6 matching bases. V was cut by 3 bases and J by 2 bases, with 12 bases left in between. Germline CDR1 SGHRS, CDR2 YFSETQ. The CDR3 spans 14 residues. CDR3 bases: TGCGCCAGCAGCTCTGGACAGCCTCCCTACGAGCAGTACTTC. Its translation: CASSSGQPPYEQYF.

The V and J genes are TRBV28 and TRBJ1-1, with TRBD1 matching 11 bases. J gave up 9 bases and V 8 bases, and 5 bases lay outside the gene matches. The V gene's germline CDR1 is MDHEN and CDR2 SYDVKM. CDR3 size: 12 residues. In DNA form, the CDR3 reads TGTGCCAGCGGGACAGGGGGTACGAAAGCTTTCTTT. Translation gives CASGTGGTKAFF.

The genes are TRBV29-1 and TRBJ2-2; TRBD2 matches 12 bases. The germline V gene has CDR1 SQVTM and CDR2 ANQGSEA. The CDR3 runs 16 residues. Unmatched junction bases numbered 6, after V lost 1 base and J lost 6 bases. The CDR3 DNA reads TGCAGCGTTGAAGGCAGGGCTAGCGGGAGGGCCGGGGAGCTGTTTTTT. It is translated as CSVEGRASGRAGELFF.

The rearrangement uses TRBV7-2 and TRBJ2-1, with 11 bases identical to TRBD2. CDR1 is SGHTA and CDR2 is FQGNSA in the germline V gene. The CDR3 has 16 amino acids. V lost 5 bases, J lost 5 bases, and 8 bases stayed unmatched. The CDR3 sequence is CASSLRGLAVNNEQFF. The DNA of the CDR3 is TGTGCCAGCAGCCTTCGGGGACTAGCGGTAAACAATGAGCAGTTCTTC. Full variable domain (rest looked up from reference TRBV7-2 and TRBJ2-1): GAGVSQSPSNKVTEKGKDVELRCDPISGHTALYWYRQSLGQGLEFLIYFQGNSAPDKSGLPSDRFSAERTGGSVSTLTIQRTQQEDSAVYLCASSLRGLAVNNEQFFGPGTRLTVL.

The gene calls are TRBV19 and TRBJ2-7; D is perhaps TRBD2 (6 bases). V dropped 7 bases and J dropped 5 bases, with 18 bases sitting between them. Germline CDR1 and CDR2: LNHDA and SQIVND (reference sequence). This CDR3 contains 14 residues. The CDR3 nucleotides are TGTGCCAGTAAGGGCGGAGGGGCGAATGACGAGCAGTACTTC. Protein product: CASKGGGANDEQYF.

Here the CDR3 reads CASSYVEAGASDTQYF. CDR3 sequence (DNA): TGTGCCAGCAGTTACGTTGAGGCGGGAGCATCAGATACGCAGTATTTT. V and J are TRBV6-5 and TRBJ2-3; 7 positions agree with TRBD2. Losses at the gene ends were 2 bases for V and 4 bases for J; bases not matched to a gene: 9. The CDR3 consists of 16 residues. The germline CDR1 and CDR2 sequences are MNHEY and SVGAGI.

The chain couples TRBV5-1 to TRBJ2-7; 8 nucleotides line up with TRBD1. In germline, CDR1 is SGHRS, CDR2 YFSETQ. CDR3 size: 14 residues. The trim removed 2 bases at V and 7 bases at J, leaving 8 bases unmatched. The CDR3 DNA is TGCGCCAGCAGCTTTGGACAGGGCGATGGGGAGCAGTACTTC. Its protein product is CASSFGQGDGEQYF. The full variable domain, completed using reference TRBV5-1 and TRBJ2-7, is KAGVTQTPRYLIKTRGQQVTLSCSPISGHRSVSWYQQTPGQGLQFLFEYFSETQRNKGNFPGRFSGRQFSNSRSEMNVSTLELGDSALYLCASSFGQGDGEQYFGPGTRLTVT.

For the CDR3, the DNA is TGTGCCAGCAGTGAAGCGCTTCGGGGGTTGAGAGAACTGTTTTTT. This translates into CASSEALRGLRELFF. The rearrangement uses TRBV6-1 and TRBJ1-4; D is perhaps TRBD1 (5 bases). CDR3 length: 15 amino acids. The germline V gene encodes CDR1 MNHNS and CDR2 SASEGT. With 0 bases removed from V and 12 bases from J, the gap between germline ends came to 17 bases.

Notes on this clone: Other DNA sequences in this sample translate to the same CDR3. This chain joins TRBV29-1 and TRBJ1-1; no reliable D call. This CDR3 has 11 residues. CDR1 SQVTM and CDR2 ANQGSEA come from the germline V gene. V lost 5 bases and J lost 2, with 6 bases in between. The CDR3 nucleotides read TGCAGCGTTACGGGAAACACTGAAGCTTTCTTT. Translating it yields CSVTGNTEAFF.

This clone turned up a few times. The rearrangement uses TRBV28 and TRBJ1-2; D is unclear. Germline assignment: CDR1 MDHEN and CDR2 SYDVKM. The CDR3 loop spans 14 amino acids. V was pared by 3 bases and J by 10 bases, with 18 bases between. Here the CDR3 reads CASSFSGPLRDYTF. Written as DNA, the CDR3 is TGTGCCAGCAGTTTCTCGGGCCCCTTAAGAGACTACACCTTC.

The chain employs TRBV10-3 and TRBJ1-1; possibly TRBD1 for D (5 bases). The V gene lost 0 bases and the J gene lost 10 bases, with 12 bases spanning the gap. The CDR3 totals 13 residues. Germline CDR1 and CDR2: ENHRY and SYGVKD. The CDR3 DNA reads as TGTGCCATCAGTGAGTCAGGGGTGGTGAGAGCTTTCTTT. This codes for CAISESGVVRAFF.

This clone was counted once. The chain links TRBV28 to TRBJ1-5, with D unresolved. V gave up 6 bases and J gave up 1 base, with 13 bases separating them. The CDR3 runs to 15 residues. The germline gives CDR1 MDHEN, CDR2 SYDVKM. The CDR3 coding sequence is TGTGCCAGCAGCCCACCCGGCGGAAGCAATCAGCCCCAGCATTTT. It encodes CASSPPGGSNQPQHF.

This clone has just one count. The V call is TRBV30, the J call TRBJ2-7; possibly TRBD1 or TRBD2 for D (6 bases each). The CDR3 extends over 14 amino acids. In germline, CDR1 is GTSNPN, CDR2 SVGIG (reference sequence). Trimming stripped 5 bases from V and 6 bases from J, with 20 bases between. The CDR3 protein is CAWGGQGGVREQYF. In nucleotides, the CDR3 is TGTGCCTGGGGGGGGCAGGGAGGAGTTCGCGAGCAGTACTTC.

The V call is TRBV7-2, the J call TRBJ2-2; the D is unclear. This CDR3 contains 15 residues. CDR1 is SGHTA, CDR2 FQGNSA, per germline. V gave up 2 bases and J gave up 5 bases, with 12 bases separating them. In nucleotides, the CDR3 is TGTGCCAGCAGCTTAAGGTTGGGTGGAACCGGGGAGCTGTTTTTT. Protein: CASSLRLGGTGELFF.

This clone was picked up one time. The rearrangement uses TRBV28 and TRBJ2-2; TRBD2 might be the D (5 bases). The ends were cut back, 5 bases at V and 6 bases at J, with 19 bases in the middle. The length of the CDR3 is 16 residues. CDR1 is MDHEN and CDR2 is SYDVKM in the germline V gene. The CDR3 coding sequence is TGTGCCAGCAGTCCCCCCGGTGACGGGGATGCCGGGGAGCTGTTTTTT. The encoded protein is CASSPPGDGDAGELFF.

The chain links TRBV4-1 to TRBJ2-1, with a tentative D call TRBD2 (6 bases). Trimming removed 4 bases from V and 0 bases from J, with 16 bases in between. There are 17 residues in the CDR3. The germline V gene encodes CDR1 MGHRA and CDR2 YSYEKL. CDR3: CASSPGGVVSSYNEQFF. CDR3 bases: TGCGCCAGCAGCCCCGGAGGGGTAGTTAGCTCCTACAATGAGCAGTTCTTC.

This chain links TRBV6-1 with TRBJ2-5, with 8 bases that match TRBD2. Trimming took 6 bases from V and 3 from J; bases not matched to a gene: 3. Germline-derived CDR1 and CDR2 are MNHNS and SASEGT. There are 13 residues in the CDR3. The CDR3 is CASSRGGKETQYF. CDR3 coding DNA: TGTGCCAGCAGCCGGGGGGGTAAAGAGACCCAGTACTTC.

V and J are TRBV6-5 and TRBJ2-1, with 7 nucleotides matching TRBD2. This CDR3 spans 13 amino acids. J gave up 3 bases and V 8 bases, and 4 bases lay outside the gene matches. CDR1 MNHEY and CDR2 SVGAGI come from the germline V gene. CDR3 protein: CASSGTIYNEQFF. CDR3 DNA sequence: TGTGCCAGCTCAGGGACTATCTACAATGAGCAGTTCTTC.

The V call is TRBV7-2, the J call TRBJ2-7; D remains ambiguous. Germline V gene sequence: CDR1 SGHTA, CDR2 FQGNSA. CDR3 length: 14 residues. V lost 1 base, J lost 4 bases, and 11 bases lay in between. The CDR3 nucleotides read TGTGCCAGCAGCTTAGAGAGCCCGGTATACGAGCAGTACTTC. It encodes CASSLESPVYEQYF. The variable domain in full, completed from reference TRBV7-2 and TRBJ2-7, reads GAGVSQSPSNKVTEKGKDVELRCDPISGHTALYWYRQSLGQGLEFLIYFQGNSAPDKSGLPSDRFSAERTGGSVSTLTIQRTQQEDSAVYLCASSLESPVYEQYFGPGTRLTVT.

This clone was seen a handful of times. The sample contains more than one DNA sequence encoding this CDR3. The rearrangement links TRBV9 to TRBJ2-2, with D possibly matching TRBD1 (6 bases). With 0 bases removed from V and 1 base from J, the gap between germline ends came to 7 bases. CDR1 and CDR2 (germline): SGDLS, YYNGEE. The CDR3 extends over 15 amino acids. In nucleotides, the CDR3 is TGTGCCAGCAGCGTAGCACAGGGGAACACCGGGGAGCTGTTTTTT. It translates to CASSVAQGNTGELFF.

V usage is TRBV27 and J usage is TRBJ2-3; D is perhaps TRBD1 or TRBD2 (5 bases each). CDR3 length equals 14 residues. Germline lookup yields CDR1 MNHEY and CDR2 SMNVEV (reference sequence). Trimming shortened V by 3 bases and J by 3 bases, and 10 bases separated the two germline ends. The CDR3 nucleotides read TGTGCCAGCAGTTTGGGACGGCCAACAGATACGCAGTATTTT. The encoded protein is CASSLGRPTDTQYF.

The chain is built from TRBV2 and TRBJ1-4; D uncertain. Trimming removed 7 bases at V and 4 bases at J, with 10 bases between. There are 13 residues in the CDR3. Germline V gene sequence: CDR1 SNHLY, CDR2 FYNNEI. The CDR3 is CASKGGFNEKLFF. The CDR3 bases are TGTGCCAGCAAAGGAGGGTTTAATGAAAAACTGTTTTTT.

The sample holds a few counts of this clone. The J gene is TRBJ1-5, the V gene TRBV25-1; a possible D gene is TRBD1 (5 bases). With 4 bases removed from V and 3 bases from J, the gap between germline ends came to 13 bases. This CDR3 region has 15 residues. In germline, CDR1 is MGHDK, CDR2 SYGVNS. The CDR3 DNA reads as TGTGCCAGCAGTGCTCCGGGGCCCATCAATCAGCCCCAGCATTTT. Translating it yields CASSAPGPINQPQHF.

The V and J genes are TRBV10-3 and TRBJ1-2, with D unclear. V was pared by 8 bases and J by 2 bases, with 9 bases between. Germline CDR1 ENHRY, CDR2 SYGVKD. The CDR3 contains 12 residues. The CDR3 region is CAIGTTNYGYTF. Written as DNA, the CDR3 is TGTGCCATCGGAACAACAAACTATGGCTACACCTTC.

The chain joins TRBV5-1 to TRBJ1-2; tentative D call: TRBD1 (5 bases). The CDR3 totals 14 residues. Per germline, CDR1 SGHRS and CDR2 YFSETQ. Trimming stripped 0 bases from V and 7 bases from J, with 13 bases between. Here the CDR3 reads CASSLAGADVGYTF. For the CDR3, the DNA is TGCGCCAGCAGCTTGGCTGGGGCTGATGTTGGCTACACCTTC.

The chain's CDR3 is CASSPTGGLGSEAFF. The CDR3 bases are TGTGCCAGCAGTCCTACAGGGGGCCTAGGGTCTGAAGCTTTCTTT. The chain employs TRBV28 and TRBJ1-1, with 9 nucleotides matching TRBD1. The germline CDR1 and CDR2 sequences are MDHEN and SYDVKM. V was clipped by 5 bases and J by 6 bases; unmatched bases: 10. The CDR3 runs 15 residues.

The chain is built from TRBV5-7 and TRBJ2-1, with D hard to call. TRBV5-7 is treated as an ORF (open reading frame) with a function not yet certain. Deletions cut 0 bases from V and 8 bases from J, with 6 bases between. This CDR3 is built from 12 residues. The CDR3, as DNA: TGTGCCAGCAGCTTGGGTTTAGATGAGCAGTTCTTC. It specifies CASSLGLDEQFF.